The entry below describes one TCR beta chain. There are many counts of this clonotype. Its antigen remains unidentified. Base qualities were left out, and no much larger clone turns up one base away. This entry is derived from a study of T-cell reconstitution after alpha-beta-depleted transplantation in children (dated by TCRdb to the mid-2010s). Study-level background: T-cell immune reconstitution after TCRalphabeta/CD19-depleted allogeneic hematopoietic cell transplantation in children was quantitatively tracked in the study by means of TCR repertoire profiling. Broad study findings and their caveats: In some patients, the high TCRbeta diversity seen at day 60 was put down to recipient T cells and intrathymic progenitors that had survived conditioning. Over subsequent months, a decline in hyperexpanded clone frequencies was noted, and after one year, T-cell counts and TCRbeta diversity were mostly ascribed to newly produced T cells. Apparently early alphabetaT-cell count recovery about two months after transplant reportedly relied on only several hundred rapidly expanded clones derived from non-depleted graft cells.

Library generation was performed with PCR. Instrument used: Illumina HiSeq 2500. TCR libraries were prepared with molecular barcoding, using unique molecular identifiers to normalize TCRbeta repertoire quantification. TCRdb trimmed public reads at Q25 via fastp, called clones via MiXCR and kept in-frame beta chains. Duplicate CDR3 protein sequences are folded into a single record with the most common DNA and genes. The sample table records hundreds of thousands of distinct CDR3 sequences; roughly 23% of these occur just once. The ten largest clones represent 12% to 15% of the sample. CDR1 and CDR2, looked up from the germline V gene, are KGHDR and SFDVKD. From the cysteine through the phenylalanine, the CDR3 covers 16 amino acids. Left in the record is the CDR3 DNA by itself, 48 bases read in frame from the first base. V has 10 bases trimmed and J has 5 bases trimmed; junction bases matching no gene number 17.

Per the publication, the treatment or condition label means: allogeneic hematopoietic cell transplantation with graft depleted of TCRalphabeta T cells and CD19 B cells. The children who served as transplant recipients had been given grafts of TCRalphabeta/CD19-depleted allogeneic hematopoietic cells. This material consisted of PBMCs, mostly from graft donor cells, taken 360 days after TCRalphabeta/CD19-depleted stem cell transplant. The sequence joins TRBV24-1 to TRBJ2-5, with 8 bases in between that match TRBD1. The receptor was derived from a boy under two years old who had a stem cell transplant for acute myeloid leukemia, so the T cells may come from the graft donor. The CDR3 loop reads CATLCPPGTGNETQYF. The DNA is TGTGCCACACTCTGTCCCCCCGGGACAGGTAACGAGACCCAGTACTTC.